Listed here are 30 T cell receptor beta chains from one sample, sequenced in a study of T cell responses to AZD1222 COVID-19 vaccine (dated by TCRdb to 2020 to 2022). Per the publication, the time point label means: baseline before first vaccination. The receptor library was made with the immunoSEQ multiplex PCR assay. TCRdb took this table from immuneACCESS and kept in-frame rearrangements with V and J called. Such tables lack part of the clones; where checked against another copy, unresolved V genes explain under half of the gap, and the rest is unexplained. For this sample the table gives 150,000 to 200,000 clones, of which about 92% were detected only once. The top ten constitute about 1% of the sample. Sequenced material: peripheral blood, taken on day 0 of AZD1222 vaccination. These receptors came from an adult in good health.

This rearrangement joins TRBV2 to TRBJ1-2; D is ambiguous. The germline gives CDR1 SNHLY, CDR2 FYNNEI. The length of the CDR3 is 15 residues. With 7 bases removed from V and 7 bases from J, the gap between germline ends came to 22 bases. CDR3 DNA sequence: TGTGCCAGCATTCGGGCCCCGCAACCCCAGCGTGGCTACACCTTC. This gives the protein CASIRAPQPQRGYTF.

The J gene is TRBJ2-7, the V gene TRBV2; maybe TRBD2 (5 bases). Germline V gives CDR1 SNHLY, CDR2 FYNNEI. With 6 bases removed from V and 6 bases from J, the gap between germline ends came to 21 bases. The CDR3 length is 15 residues. The CDR3 DNA follows: TGTGCCAGCAGCCCACTTTACGCTGCTGGAGGCGAGCAGTACTTC. This encodes CASSPLYAAGGEQYF.

The chain links TRBV6-2 or TRBV6-3 to TRBJ1-5; the D is unclear. Per germline, CDR1 MNHEY and CDR2 SVGEGT. V was cut by 0 bases and J by 3 bases, with 6 bases left in between. The CDR3 extends over 14 amino acids. Here the CDR3 reads CASSYSRDNQPQHF. In nucleotides, the CDR3 is TGTGCCAGCAGTTACTCCCGGGACAATCAGCCCCAGCATTTT.

J is TRBJ2-1 and V is TRBV5-3; D remains ambiguous. Being an ORF, TRBV5-3 has a function that is uncertain. V lost 2 bases and J lost 7, with 7 bases in between. The CDR3 covers 12 residues. The CDR3 DNA follows: TGTGCCAGAAGCTTTTACGGTAATGAGCAGTTCTTC. Translation gives CARSFYGNEQFF.

This clone came up once. The V and J genes are TRBV25-1 and TRBJ2-7; D may be TRBD1 or TRBD2 (5 bases each). The CDR3 contains 14 residues. V dropped 7 bases and J dropped 4 bases, with 17 bases sitting between them. The germline V gene has CDR1 MGHDK and CDR2 SYGVNS. Here the CDR3 DNA reads TGTGCCAGCAACGAGAGGGGAGCTGGATACGAGCAGTACTTC. Translating it yields CASNERGAGYEQYF.

This rearrangement joins TRBV7-9 to TRBJ2-1; perhaps TRBD2 as D (5 bases). CDR1 and CDR2 (germline): SEHNR, FQNEAQ (reference sequence). V dropped 6 bases and J dropped 10 bases, with 13 bases sitting between them. The CDR3 consists of 12 residues. Here the CDR3 reads CASRAGSGEQFF. The CDR3 DNA is TGTGCCAGCAGAGCCGGCAGCGGAGAGCAGTTCTTC.

V gene TRBV9 combines with J gene TRBJ2-5, with 7 bases identical to TRBD2. V was pared by 3 bases and J by 3 bases, with 8 bases of the junction left unmatched. This CDR3 has 15 residues. Germline CDR1 SGDLS, CDR2 YYNGEE. This CDR3 is CASSALGTTEETQYF. The CDR3 nucleotides are TGTGCCAGCAGCGCGTTAGGGACTACCGAAGAGACCCAGTACTTC. The variable domain in full, with the rest retrieved from reference TRBV9 and TRBJ2-5, is DSGVTQTPKHLITATGQRVTLRCSPRSGDLSVYWYQQSLDQGLQFLIQYYNGEERAKGNILERFSAQQFPDLHSELNLSSLELGDSALYFCASSALGTTEETQYFGPGTRLLVL.

This clone appeared a few times. The rearrangement links TRBV5-1 to TRBJ2-5; TRBD2 is a possible D gene (6 bases). Germline values: CDR1 SGHRS, CDR2 YFSETQ. The V gene lost 2 bases and the J gene lost 1 base, with 9 bases spanning the gap. This CDR3 has 14 residues. The CDR3 sequence is CASSFSSAQETQYF. The CDR3 DNA follows: TGCGCCAGCAGCTTCTCTAGCGCCCAAGAGACCCAGTACTTC.

V gene TRBV4-1 combines with J gene TRBJ1-1; D unclear. The ends were cut back, 1 base at V and 8 bases at J, with 11 bases in the middle. The germline V gene has CDR1 MGHRA and CDR2 YSYEKL. The CDR3 consists of 13 residues. The CDR3 bases are TGCGCCAGCAGCCAAGTGGCAGGAGGCGAAGCTTTCTTT. Its protein product is CASSQVAGGEAFF.

V usage is TRBV6-5 and J usage is TRBJ2-2, with unresolved D. The CDR3 has 15 amino acids. The V end was cut by 0 bases, the J end by 0 bases, with 5 bases between. The V gene's germline CDR1 is MNHEY and CDR2 SVGAGI. Here the CDR3 reads CASSYSLSNTGELFF. The CDR3 DNA reads as TGTGCCAGCAGTTACTCGCTTTCGAACACCGGGGAGCTGTTTTTT.

V is TRBV12-5 and J is TRBJ2-1; tentative D call: TRBD2 (6 bases). The V and J ends lost 0 bases and 4 bases respectively, with 13 bases between them. Germline V CDR1 and CDR2: LGHNT, FRNRAP. The CDR3 contains 16 residues. The CDR3 loop reads CASGLVLSGSYNEQFF. In nucleotides, the CDR3 is TGTGCTAGTGGTTTGGTACTTAGCGGATCTTACAATGAGCAGTTCTTC.

The CDR3 bases are TGTGCCAGCACTGAGACTGGGAATCAGCCCCAGCATTTT. It specifies CASTETGNQPQHF. The chain carries TRBV12-3 or TRBV12-4 and TRBJ1-5, with D unclear. V lost 7 bases to trimming and J lost 4 bases, with 11 bases between them. CDR3 length equals 13 residues.

The chain is built from TRBV28 and TRBJ1-5, with D perhaps matching TRBD1 (6 bases). Germline lookup yields CDR1 MDHEN and CDR2 SYDVKM. Trimming stripped 10 bases from V and 4 bases from J, with 14 bases between. The CDR3 is made up of 13 amino acids. The CDR3 here is CAILGQPNQPQHF. The CDR3 DNA follows: TGTGCCATCCTTGGACAGCCTAATCAGCCCCAGCATTTT.

The rearrangement joins TRBV19 to TRBJ1-5; TRBD1 might be the D (6 bases). Germline CDR1 is LNHDA and CDR2 is SQIVND (reference sequence). V was trimmed by 3 bases and J by 7 bases, leaving 10 bases between them. The CDR3 has 13 residues. Here the CDR3 reads CASSILTGQPQHF. CDR3 DNA sequence: TGTGCCAGTAGTATCCTAACAGGGCAGCCCCAGCATTTT.

The chain links TRBV12-3 or TRBV12-4 to TRBJ1-1, with 7 nucleotides matching TRBD1. The CDR3 runs 13 residues. Trimming cost V 6 bases and J 5 bases; bases outside gene matches: 6. The CDR3 reads CASRHKTGTEAFF. DNA of the CDR3: TGTGCCAGCAGACACAAGACAGGGACTGAAGCTTTCTTT.

The V and J genes are TRBV4-3 and TRBJ1-6; D is unclear. Germline V gene lookup returns CDR1 LGHNA and CDR2 YSLEER. The CDR3 covers 16 residues. Trimming took 0 bases from V and 10 from J, leaving 16 bases between them. The CDR3 DNA reads as TGCGCCAGCAGCCAAGATTGGACGGGGTCAGAATCACCCCTCCACTTT. Residues: CASSQDWTGSESPLHF.

This chain connects TRBV20-1 to TRBJ2-3, with 9 bases fitting TRBD2. This CDR3 contains 16 residues. The ends lost 3 bases at V and 4 bases at J; junction bases unmatched: 11. Germline lookup yields CDR1 DFQATT and CDR2 SNEGSKA (reference sequence). The chain's CDR3 is CSASGKGGGAADTQYF. CDR3 DNA: TGCAGTGCTAGTGGGAAAGGCGGGGGGGCCGCAGATACGCAGTATTTT.

The chain has TRBV5-1 and TRBJ2-7, with D perhaps assigned TRBD1 or TRBD2 (6 bases each). The CDR3 totals 14 residues. V lost 0 bases, J lost 7 bases, and 14 bases lay in between. From germline, CDR1 is SGHRS and CDR2 YFSETQ. The CDR3 DNA is TGCGCCAGCAGCTTGGAAACGGGGGCTAGGGAGCAGTACTTC. Protein sequence: CASSLETGAREQYF.

The V call is TRBV4-1, the J call TRBJ1-5; TRBD1 matches at 7 bases. With V trimmed by 0 bases and J by 0 bases, 11 bases remained unmatched. The CDR3 spans 19 residues. CDR1 is MGHRA, CDR2 YSYEKL, per germline. CDR3 nucleotides: TGCGCCAGCAGCCAAGATGAGGGGGCAGGAAGAGGTAGCAATCAGCCCCAGCATTTT. Its translation: CASSQDEGAGRGSNQPQHF.

The V call is TRBV10-3, the J call TRBJ2-7; the match to TRBD2 covers 7 bases. There are 13 residues in the CDR3. CDR1 is ENHRY and CDR2 is SYGVKD in the germline V gene. V gave up 8 bases and J gave up 4 bases; unmatched junction bases: 8. The CDR3 DNA reads as TGTGCCATCTGGGGGGAGGGGCAGTACGAGCAGTACTTC. This gives the protein CAIWGEGQYEQYF.

The chain is built from TRBV9 and TRBJ1-1; D is undetermined. V shed 4 bases and J shed 0 bases, with 13 bases lying between them. CDR3 length: 15 residues. Germline assignment: CDR1 SGDLS and CDR2 YYNGEE. The CDR3 region is CASSLDGRMNTEAFF. The CDR3 DNA reads TGTGCCAGCAGCCTGGACGGAAGAATGAACACTGAAGCTTTCTTT.

As regards this clone: At one end the junction does not follow the germline gene, possibly because of a read error. The rearrangement uses TRBV12-3 or TRBV12-4 and TRBJ1-2, with a possible D match to TRBD1 (5 bases). There are 13 residues in the CDR3. The CDR3: CASSLGGAGFPLF. CDR3 nucleotide sequence: TGTGCCAGCAGTTTGGGCGGGGCGGGTTTTCCCCTCTTC.

The chain joins TRBV7-3 to TRBJ2-1, with 8 nucleotides matching TRBD1. CDR3 length: 16 amino acids. Germline CDR1 is SGHTA and CDR2 is FQGTGA. Unmatched junction bases numbered 7, after V lost 5 bases and J lost 1 base. This chain's CDR3 is CASSQQGDGSYNEQFF. CDR3 coding DNA: TGTGCCAGCAGCCAACAGGGGGACGGGTCCTACAATGAGCAGTTCTTC.

The chain is built from TRBV16 and TRBJ1-1; D remains unclear. The CDR3 contains 17 residues. The V gene's germline CDR1 is KGHSY and CDR2 FQNENV. Trimming took 1 base from V and 0 from J, leaving 15 bases between them. CDR3 bases: TGTGCCAGCAGCCAATGGCCCCCACCCTTAATGAACACTGAAGCTTTCTTT. Protein product: CASSQWPPPLMNTEAFF.

The chain links TRBV7-6 to TRBJ2-2; D assignment may be TRBD1 or TRBD2 (5 bases each). Deletions cut 4 bases from V and 6 bases from J, with 24 bases between. The CDR3 is made up of 18 amino acids. From germline, CDR1 is SGHVS and CDR2 FNYEAQ. Here the CDR3 reads CASSSFKGTLRSSGELFF. The CDR3 nucleotides read TGTGCCAGCAGCTCCTTCAAGGGGACCCTCCGGTCATCCGGGGAGCTGTTTTTT.

This rearrangement joins TRBV28 to TRBJ1-5, with a possible D match to TRBD1 (5 bases). Trimming stripped 2 bases from V and 3 bases from J, with 20 bases between. The CDR3 has 18 residues. CDR1 is MDHEN and CDR2 is SYDVKM in the germline V gene. In nucleotides, the CDR3 is TGTGCCAGCAGTTTACGGTTACTAGGGGTGGGTCTCAATCAGCCCCAGCATTTT. It translates to CASSLRLLGVGLNQPQHF.

The CDR3 DNA reads as TGTGCCAGCTCGGCCCGGGACAGGGACTATGGCTACACCTTC. It codes for CASSARDRDYGYTF. The V call is TRBV18, the J call TRBJ1-2; the match to TRBD1 covers 9 bases. The CDR3 is 14 residues long. CDR1 and CDR2 (germline): KGHSH, LQKENI. J lost 3 bases, V lost 6 bases, and 5 bases had no gene match.

The chain carries TRBV12-3 or TRBV12-4 and TRBJ2-4; D possibly corresponds to TRBD2 (6 bases). V gave up 3 bases and J gave up 9 bases, with 6 bases separating them. There are 11 residues in the CDR3. The CDR3 DNA reads TGTGCCAGCAGTTTCGGGGGCATTCAGTACTTC. It specifies CASSFGGIQYF.

The chain links TRBV19 to TRBJ1-1; no reliable D call. Deletions cut 7 bases from V and 1 base from J, with 10 bases between. This CDR3 comprises 13 residues. Germline CDR1 reads LNHDA; CDR2 reads SQIVND (reference sequence). The CDR3 DNA reads TGTGCCAGTAAGGATGCCGCGAACACTGAAGCTTTCTTT. Its translation is CASKDAANTEAFF.

The count of this clone is one. The chain has TRBV6-5 and TRBJ1-1; D may be TRBD1 (6 bases). The length of the CDR3 is 13 residues. Germline CDR1 reads MNHEY; CDR2 reads SVGAGI. V was shortened by 5 bases and J by 5 bases, with 12 bases between the two germline ends. The CDR3, as DNA: TGTGCCAGCAGTCTTACGACAGGTACTGAAGCTTTCTTT. It is translated as CASSLTTGTEAFF.